Reported below is one T cell receptor (beta chain). Its antigen is unidentified. The CDR3 covers 15 residues. After removal of 4 bases from V and 7 bases from J, the junction contained 11 bases not matched to a gene. CDR1 LGHNT and CDR2 FRNRAP come from the germline V gene. This specimen comes from a study of cytomegalovirus exposure and HLA in healthy donors. Study context: For the approximately 390 genotyped donors, roughly 80% fell within the Caucasian-associated ancestry cluster.

Regarding the study as a whole: As a later analysis showed, a missense DCLRE1C variant was linked to trimming of TCR beta V- and J-genes.

A multiplex PCR was run with 60 Vbeta primers and 13 Jbeta primers. Assay used: immunoSEQ multiplex PCR; TCRdb lists only in-frame clones, some missing. The repertoire holds approximately 160,000 clones, with more than 80% as singletons. The J gene is TRBJ2-7, the V gene TRBV12-5; 9 nucleotides align to TRBD2. Sequenced: PBMCs. The TCR comes from a woman aged 18-29 years in good health and CMV-seronegative. The CDR3 sequence: CASGSSLAGLGEQYF. The CDR3, as DNA: TGTGCTAGTGGTTCAAGCCTAGCGGGACTGGGTGAGCAGTACTTC.